A selection of T cell receptor beta chains follows, all from one sample in a study of blood T cell repertoires in COVID-19. Only in-frame clones appear in the TCRdb table, and some are missing; sequencing was by immunoSEQ multiplex PCR. This table holds around 130,000 clones, approximately 84% found once. Specimen: PBMCs or T cells enriched from blood (not recorded which). All receptors come from a woman aged 50 to 60 with acute COVID-19. Both conserved end residues are part of each CDR3. The D gene is left open where the match is weak. Rows may omit the clone size; those that give it use once, few, many or a size class.

D gene	V gene	clone size	J gene	CDR3 protein	CDR3 DNA
NA	TRBV30	NA	TRBJ2-5	CAWSVSGTQETQYF	TGTGCCTGGAGTGTCAGCGGCACCCAAGAGACCCAGTACTTC
NA	TRBV6-5	NA	TRBJ2-5	CASRRDGDRPQYF	TGTGCCAGCAGGAGGGACGGAGACAGGCCCCAGTACTTC
TRBD2	TRBV19	NA	TRBJ2-7	CASRLLAGEAYEQYF	TGTGCCAGTAGGCTACTAGCGGGAGAGGCCTACGAGCAGTACTTC
NA	TRBV6-2/TRBV6-3	NA	TRBJ1-2	CASSYRGGLSGYTF	TGTGCCAGCAGTTATAGGGGGGGCCTGAGTGGCTACACCTTC
NA	TRBV7-8	NA	TRBJ2-3	CASSSQLVGGDTQYF	TGTGCCAGCAGCTCTCAATTGGTGGGGGGAGATACGCAGTATTTT
NA	TRBV5-1	few	TRBJ1-1	CASSLVGQTINTEAFF	TGCGCCAGCAGCTTGGTAGGACAGACAATAAACACTGAAGCTTTCTTT
TRBD1	TRBV19	NA	TRBJ2-2	CASISRDRTGELFF	TGTGCCAGCATATCCCGGGACAGGACCGGGGAGCTGTTTTTT
NA	TRBV7-9	NA	TRBJ1-3	CASRAGVSGNTIYF	TGTGCCAGCCGAGCGGGGGTCTCTGGAAACACCATATATTTT
TRBD1	TRBV6-6	NA	TRBJ2-7	CASSYPTGTGASEQYF	TGTGCCAGCAGTTACCCCACCGGGACAGGGGCCTCCGAGCAGTACTTC
NA	TRBV28	once	TRBJ2-1	CATHYDEQFF	TGTGCCACCCACTACGACGAGCAGTTCTTC
NA	TRBV5-1	once	TRBJ2-5	CATNRYQGMEETQYF	TGCGCCACCAATCGGTACCAGGGAATGGAAGAGACCCAGTACTTC
NA	TRBV4-2	NA	TRBJ2-2	CASSQDPLVNTGELFF	TGTGCCAGCAGCCAAGATCCACTAGTAAACACCGGGGAGCTGTTTTTT
NA	TRBV5-6	NA	TRBJ2-3	CASSPQGYSTDTQYF	TGTGCCAGCAGCCCGCAGGGTTATTCCACAGATACGCAGTATTTT
TRBD1	TRBV13	once	TRBJ1-1	CASSYGAGQTLNTEAFF	TGTGCCAGCAGCTACGGGGCGGGACAGACATTGAACACTGAAGCTTTCTTT
NA	TRBV30	NA	TRBJ2-5	CAWTRGGVRKETQYF	TGTGCCTGGACGAGAGGGGGAGTTAGGAAAGAGACCCAGTACTTC
NA	TRBV7-3	few	TRBJ1-1	CASSQQTDTEAFF	TGTGCCAGCAGCCAACAGACCGACACTGAAGCTTTCTTT
TRBD1	TRBV30	NA	TRBJ1-5	CAWSAGTGISNQPQHF	TGTGCCTGGAGTGCCGGGACAGGGATTAGCAATCAGCCCCAGCATTTT
NA	TRBV6-2/TRBV6-3	NA	TRBJ1-5	CASSYSGDEQPQHF	TGTGCCAGCAGTTACTCTGGAGACGAACAGCCCCAGCATTTT
TRBD1	TRBV28	NA	TRBJ2-7	CASSFEQGIFNEQYF	TGTGCCAGCAGTTTTGAACAGGGGATTTTCAACGAGCAGTACTTC
NA	TRBV7-9	once	TRBJ1-4	CASRRAGNNEKLFF	TGTGCCAGCCGTCGGGCGGGAAACAATGAAAAACTGTTTTTT
NA	TRBV7-9	NA	TRBJ2-1	CASSFFGGASHEQFF	TGTGCCAGCAGCTTCTTTGGCGGAGCAAGCCATGAGCAGTTCTTC
NA	TRBV13	NA	TRBJ2-3	CASSSQEIAGTDTQYF	TGTGCCAGCAGCTCCCAAGAAATAGCGGGCACAGATACGCAGTATTTT
NA	TRBV11-2	NA	TRBJ1-5	CASSLSDLDREDSNQPQHF	TGTGCCAGCAGCTTAAGTGACCTAGACAGAGAGGATAGCAATCAGCCCCAGCATTTT
TRBD2	TRBV5-6	NA	TRBJ2-2	CASSLGPSGIVEELFF	TGTGCCAGCAGCTTGGGGCCTAGCGGGATTGTCGAGGAGCTGTTTTTT
TRBD2	TRBV10-3	NA	TRBJ2-7	CATRLAGEEEQYF	TGTGCCACCAGACTAGCGGGAGAGGAAGAGCAGTACTTC
TRBD2	TRBV7-9	NA	TRBJ2-3	CASSLMSRTSVGDTQYF	TGTGCCAGCAGCCTAATGTCCCGGACTAGCGTCGGAGATACGCAGTATTTT
TRBD2	TRBV4-2	NA	TRBJ2-1	CASSPSIAGDHNEQFF	TGTGCCAGCAGCCCGTCGATAGCGGGAGACCACAATGAGCAGTTCTTC